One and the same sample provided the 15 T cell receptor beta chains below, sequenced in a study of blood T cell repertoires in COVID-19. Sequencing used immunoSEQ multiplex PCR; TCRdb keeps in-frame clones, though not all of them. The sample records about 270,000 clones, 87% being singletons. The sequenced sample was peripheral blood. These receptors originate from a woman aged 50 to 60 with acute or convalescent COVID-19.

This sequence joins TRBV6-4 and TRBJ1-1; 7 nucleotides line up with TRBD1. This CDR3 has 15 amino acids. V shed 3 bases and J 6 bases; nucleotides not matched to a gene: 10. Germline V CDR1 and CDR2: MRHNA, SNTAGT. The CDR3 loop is CASSDMSRGWPEAFF. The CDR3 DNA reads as TGTGCCAGCAGTGATATGAGCAGGGGGTGGCCTGAAGCTTTCTTT.

The CDR3 nucleotides are TGTGCCAGCAGCTTAGGCGGATGGAACACTGAAGCTTTCTTT. It specifies CASSLGGWNTEAFF. The chain has TRBV7-2 and TRBJ1-1, with no clear D. This CDR3 has 14 residues. V shed 1 base and J shed 1 base, with 7 bases lying between them. CDR1 is SGHTA and CDR2 is FQGNSA in the germline V gene.

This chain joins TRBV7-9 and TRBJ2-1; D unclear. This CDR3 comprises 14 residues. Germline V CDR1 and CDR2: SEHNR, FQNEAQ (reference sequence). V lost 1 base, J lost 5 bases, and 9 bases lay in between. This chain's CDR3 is CASSLVRNDNEQFF. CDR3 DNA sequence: TGTGCCAGCAGCTTAGTGAGGAACGACAATGAGCAGTTCTTC.

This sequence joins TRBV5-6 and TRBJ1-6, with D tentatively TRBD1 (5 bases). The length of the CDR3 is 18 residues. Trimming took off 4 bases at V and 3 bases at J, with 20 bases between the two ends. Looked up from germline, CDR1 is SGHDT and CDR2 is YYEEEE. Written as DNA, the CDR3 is TGTGCCAGCAGCCTTGGCGCAGGGCAGGTTTACTATAATTCACCCCTCCACTTT. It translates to CASSLGAGQVYYNSPLHF.

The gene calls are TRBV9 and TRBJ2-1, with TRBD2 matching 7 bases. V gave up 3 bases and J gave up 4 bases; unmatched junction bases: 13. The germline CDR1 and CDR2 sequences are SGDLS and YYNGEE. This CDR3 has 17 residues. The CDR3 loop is CASSDPKTVGGYNEQFF. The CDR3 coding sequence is TGTGCCAGCAGCGACCCTAAGACAGTGGGAGGGTACAATGAGCAGTTCTTC.

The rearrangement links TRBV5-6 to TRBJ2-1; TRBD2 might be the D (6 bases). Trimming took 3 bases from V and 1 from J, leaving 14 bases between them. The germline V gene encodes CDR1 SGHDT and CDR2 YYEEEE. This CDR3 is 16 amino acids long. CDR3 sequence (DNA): TGTGCCAGCAGCTCTCCGGGAGTTCGGTCCTACAATGAGCAGTTCTTC. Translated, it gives CASSSPGVRSYNEQFF. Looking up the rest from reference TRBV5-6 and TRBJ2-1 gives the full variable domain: DAGVTQSPTHLIKTRGQQVTLRCSPKSGHDTVSWYQQALGQGPQFIFQYYEEEERQRGNFPDRFSGHQFPNYSSELNVNALLLGDSALYLCASSSPGVRSYNEQFFGPGTRLTVL.

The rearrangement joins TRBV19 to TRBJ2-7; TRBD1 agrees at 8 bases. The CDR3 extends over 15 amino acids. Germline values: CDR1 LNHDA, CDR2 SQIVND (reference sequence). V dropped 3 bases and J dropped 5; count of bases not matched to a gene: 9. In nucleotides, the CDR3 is TGTGCCAGTAGTATGCCTGGACAGGGTAGTCACGAGCAGTACTTC. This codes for CASSMPGQGSHEQYF.

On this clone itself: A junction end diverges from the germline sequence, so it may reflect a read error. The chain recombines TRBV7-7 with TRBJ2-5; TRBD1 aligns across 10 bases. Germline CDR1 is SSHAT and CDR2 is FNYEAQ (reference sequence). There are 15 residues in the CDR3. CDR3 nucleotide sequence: TGTGCTAGCAGTCGACAGGGGGCGAGTCAAGAGACCCAGTACTTC. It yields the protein CASSRQGASQETQYF.

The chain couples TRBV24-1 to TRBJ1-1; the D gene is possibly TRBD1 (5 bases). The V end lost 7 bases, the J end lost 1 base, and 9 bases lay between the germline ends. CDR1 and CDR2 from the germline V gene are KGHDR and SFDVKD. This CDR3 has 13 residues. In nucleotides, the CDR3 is TGTGCCACCAGGGGCGGGGCGAACACTGAAGCTTTCTTT. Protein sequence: CATRGGANTEAFF.

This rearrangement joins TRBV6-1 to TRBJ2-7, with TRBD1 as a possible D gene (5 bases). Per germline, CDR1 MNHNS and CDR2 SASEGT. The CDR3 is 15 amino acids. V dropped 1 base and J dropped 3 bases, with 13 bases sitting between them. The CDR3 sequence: CASSEGTTYLYEQYF. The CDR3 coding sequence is TGTGCCAGCAGTGAAGGGACAACTTACCTCTACGAGCAGTACTTC.

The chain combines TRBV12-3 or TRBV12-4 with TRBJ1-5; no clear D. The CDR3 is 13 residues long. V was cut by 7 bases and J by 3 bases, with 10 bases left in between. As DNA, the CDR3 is TGTGCCAGCACCATCGGGGTCAATCAGCCCCAGCATTTT. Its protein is CASTIGVNQPQHF.

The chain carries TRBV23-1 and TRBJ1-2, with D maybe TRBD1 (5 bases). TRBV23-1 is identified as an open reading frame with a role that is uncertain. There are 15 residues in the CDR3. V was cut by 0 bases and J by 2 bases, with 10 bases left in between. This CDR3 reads CASSQSTGLNYGYTF. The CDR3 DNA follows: TGCGCCAGCAGTCAATCAACAGGCCTAAACTATGGCTACACCTTC.

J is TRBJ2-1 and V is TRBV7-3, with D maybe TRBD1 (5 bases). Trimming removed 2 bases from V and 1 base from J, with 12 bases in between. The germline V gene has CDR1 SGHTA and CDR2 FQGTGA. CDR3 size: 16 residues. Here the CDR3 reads CASSLDGRVSYNEQFF. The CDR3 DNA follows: TGTGCCAGCAGCTTAGATGGCAGGGTGTCCTACAATGAGCAGTTCTTC.

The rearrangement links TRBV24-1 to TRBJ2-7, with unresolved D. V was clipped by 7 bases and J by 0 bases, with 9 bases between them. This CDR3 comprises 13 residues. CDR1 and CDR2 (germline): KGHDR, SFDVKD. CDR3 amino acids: CATSSEFSYEQYF. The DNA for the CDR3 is TGTGCCACCAGCTCAGAATTCTCCTACGAGCAGTACTTC.

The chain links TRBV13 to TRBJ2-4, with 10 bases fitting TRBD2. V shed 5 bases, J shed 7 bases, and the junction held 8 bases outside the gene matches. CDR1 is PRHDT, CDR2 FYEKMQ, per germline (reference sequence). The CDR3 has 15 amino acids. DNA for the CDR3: TGTGCCAGCAGCCCGAGCGGGAGGGCCGAGAACATTCAGTACTTC. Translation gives CASSPSGRAENIQYF.